What follows describes a single T cell receptor beta chain. Its antigen is unknown. The data were obtained in a study of shared clonotypes between healthy human individuals. Findings of the study overall: Rarefaction demonstrated incomplete sorted-subset sequencing despite large depth.

The donors, all of them Caucasian adults, lived in Nashville, Tennessee. Profiled with immunoSEQ multiplex PCR; TCRdb holds only in-frame clones, not every one. Found here are 2,500,000 or so clones, around 90% of them singletons; the top ten hold under 0.15%. Germline assignment: CDR1 ENHRY and CDR2 SYGVKD. The CDR3 spans 13 residues. Trimming pared 6 bases from V and 8 bases from J, leaving 14 bases between. Input material: naive CD4+ T cells sorted from blood. Subset specified: CD45RA+ positively selected. The clonotype comes from a man younger than 35 in good health. This sequence joins TRBV10-3 and TRBJ1-3; D ambiguous. Here the CDR3 reads CAIRSAGVDTIYF. The CDR3 region has the DNA TGTGCCATCAGGAGCGCCGGGGTGGACACCATATATTTT.